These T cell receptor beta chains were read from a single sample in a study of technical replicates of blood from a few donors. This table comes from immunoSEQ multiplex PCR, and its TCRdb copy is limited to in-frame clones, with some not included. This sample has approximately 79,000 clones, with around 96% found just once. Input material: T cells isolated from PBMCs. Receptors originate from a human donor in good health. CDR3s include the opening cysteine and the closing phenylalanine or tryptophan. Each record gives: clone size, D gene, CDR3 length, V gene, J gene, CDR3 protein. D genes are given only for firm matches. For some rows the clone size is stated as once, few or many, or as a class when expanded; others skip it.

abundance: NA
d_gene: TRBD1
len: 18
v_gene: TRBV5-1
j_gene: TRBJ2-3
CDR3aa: CASSFNTGTEFSTDTQYF

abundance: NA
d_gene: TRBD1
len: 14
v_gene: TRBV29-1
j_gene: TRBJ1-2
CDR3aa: CSVETGTGGLGYTF

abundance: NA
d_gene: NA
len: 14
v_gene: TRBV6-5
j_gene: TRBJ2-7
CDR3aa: CASSSEIGVYEQYF

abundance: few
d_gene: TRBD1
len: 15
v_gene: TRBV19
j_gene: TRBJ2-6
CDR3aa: CASNRGDSGANVLTF

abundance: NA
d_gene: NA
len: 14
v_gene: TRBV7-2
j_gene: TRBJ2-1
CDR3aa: CASSPRYSYNEQFF

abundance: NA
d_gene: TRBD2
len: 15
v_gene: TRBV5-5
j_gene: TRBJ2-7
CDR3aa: CASSKSGTTRYEQYF

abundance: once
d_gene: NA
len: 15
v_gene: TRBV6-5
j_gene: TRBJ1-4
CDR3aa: CASSYRYSTNEKLFF

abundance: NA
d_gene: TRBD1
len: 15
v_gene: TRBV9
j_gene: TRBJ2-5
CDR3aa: CASSVGTDIQETQYF

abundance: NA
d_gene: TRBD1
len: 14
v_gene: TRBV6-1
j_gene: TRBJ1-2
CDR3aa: CASRRDRATYGYTF

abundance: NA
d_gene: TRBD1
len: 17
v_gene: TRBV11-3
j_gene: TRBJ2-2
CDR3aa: CASSLASLQGYTGELFF

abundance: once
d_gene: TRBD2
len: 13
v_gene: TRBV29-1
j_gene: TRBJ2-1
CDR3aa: CSVGGTSAREQFF

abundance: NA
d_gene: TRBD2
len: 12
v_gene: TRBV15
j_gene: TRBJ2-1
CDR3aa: CATSGRGDEQFF

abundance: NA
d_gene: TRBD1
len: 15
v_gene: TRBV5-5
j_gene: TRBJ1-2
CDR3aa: CASSSRTGSRGGYTF

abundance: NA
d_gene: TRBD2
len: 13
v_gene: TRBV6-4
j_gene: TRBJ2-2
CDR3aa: CASSGTSTGELFF

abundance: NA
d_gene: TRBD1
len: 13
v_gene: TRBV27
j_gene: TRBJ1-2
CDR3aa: CASSGQGGSGYTF

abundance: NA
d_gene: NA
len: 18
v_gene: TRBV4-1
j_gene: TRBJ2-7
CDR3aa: CASSQVDFVGALSYEQYF

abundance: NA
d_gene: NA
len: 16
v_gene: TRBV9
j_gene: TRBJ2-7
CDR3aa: CASSPHLAEGSYEQYF

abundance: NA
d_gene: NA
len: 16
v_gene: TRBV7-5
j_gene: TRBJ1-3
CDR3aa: CVRSICRGPSGNTIYF

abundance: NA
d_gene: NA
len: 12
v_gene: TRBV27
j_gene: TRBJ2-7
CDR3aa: CASSLSAGEQYF

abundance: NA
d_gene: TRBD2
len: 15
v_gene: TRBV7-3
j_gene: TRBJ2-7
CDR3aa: CASSLTGGVRDEQYF

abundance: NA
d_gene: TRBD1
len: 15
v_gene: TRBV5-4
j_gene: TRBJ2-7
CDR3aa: CASSRDSRSSYEQYF

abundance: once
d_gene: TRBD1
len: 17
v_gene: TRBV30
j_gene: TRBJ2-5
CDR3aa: CAWSPDGTGGLQETQYF